The clone carrying this T cell receptor (beta chain) has just a few counts. The antigen remains undetermined. Unique molecular identifiers were in the cDNA, with template-switch universal primer binding. TCRdb re-analysed the 5' RACE reads in MiXCR, keeping a single row per CDR3 protein. The table includes 1.5 million to 2 million distinct CDR3 sequences, about 32% detected once. These data originate in a study of identical twins. The CDR3 extends over 14 amino acids. Trimming took 2 bases from V and 3 from J; bases not matched to a gene: 4. Germline V lookup: CDR1 MNHEY, CDR2 SVGAGI. All donors comprised healthy Caucasians. General observations from the study: Abundant beta clonotypes from cord blood had fewer insertions, unlike memory repertoires, which showed none. Twins shared out-of-frame alpha sequences with excess low generation probability.

This chain uses TRBV6-5 with TRBJ2-7, with TRBD2 matching over 7 bases. The sample consisted of cord blood. The sequence was obtained from a newborn girl in good health. CDR3 DNA sequence: TGTGCCAGCAGTTACCAGCGGGGAAACTACGAGCAGTACTTC. Protein sequence: CASSYQRGNYEQYF.